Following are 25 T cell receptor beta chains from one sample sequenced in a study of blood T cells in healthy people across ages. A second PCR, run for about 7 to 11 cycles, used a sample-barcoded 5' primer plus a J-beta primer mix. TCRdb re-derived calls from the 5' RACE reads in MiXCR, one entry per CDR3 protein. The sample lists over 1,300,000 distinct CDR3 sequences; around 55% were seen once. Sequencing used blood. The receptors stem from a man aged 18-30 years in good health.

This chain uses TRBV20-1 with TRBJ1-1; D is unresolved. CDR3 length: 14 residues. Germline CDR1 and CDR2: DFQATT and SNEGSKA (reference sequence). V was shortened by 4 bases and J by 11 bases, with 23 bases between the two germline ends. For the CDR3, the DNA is TGCAGTGCTACCCGCTCCTATAGGAACGTAAAGGCTTTCTTT. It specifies CSATRSYRNVKAFF.

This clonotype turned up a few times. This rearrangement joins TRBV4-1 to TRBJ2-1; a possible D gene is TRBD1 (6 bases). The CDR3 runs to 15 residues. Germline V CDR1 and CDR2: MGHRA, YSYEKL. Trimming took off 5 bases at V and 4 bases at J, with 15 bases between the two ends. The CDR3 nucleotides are TGCGCCAGCAGCGATACAGGGTTTGGATACAATGAGCAGTTCTTC. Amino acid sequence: CASSDTGFGYNEQFF.

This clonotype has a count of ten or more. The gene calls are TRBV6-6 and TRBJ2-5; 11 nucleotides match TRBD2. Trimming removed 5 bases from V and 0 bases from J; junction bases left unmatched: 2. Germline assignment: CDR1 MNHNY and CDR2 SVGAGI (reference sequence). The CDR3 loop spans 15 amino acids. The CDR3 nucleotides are TGTGCCAGCAGTCCGGGACTAGCGGACCAAGAGACCCAGTACTTC. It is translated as CASSPGLADQETQYF.

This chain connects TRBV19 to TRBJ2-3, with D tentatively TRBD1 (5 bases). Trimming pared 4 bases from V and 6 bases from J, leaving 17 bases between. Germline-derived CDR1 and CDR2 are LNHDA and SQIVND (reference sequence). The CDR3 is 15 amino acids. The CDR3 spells CASSRDSPVRDTQYF. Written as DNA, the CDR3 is TGTGCCAGTAGTAGAGACAGTCCAGTTCGCGATACGCAGTATTTT.

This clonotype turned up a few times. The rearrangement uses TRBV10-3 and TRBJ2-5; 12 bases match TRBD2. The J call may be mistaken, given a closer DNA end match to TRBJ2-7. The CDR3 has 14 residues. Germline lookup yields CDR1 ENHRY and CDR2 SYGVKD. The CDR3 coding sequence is TGTGCCATCAGCGGGACTAGCGGGCAGTACGAGCAGTACTTC. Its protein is CAISGTSGQYEQYF.

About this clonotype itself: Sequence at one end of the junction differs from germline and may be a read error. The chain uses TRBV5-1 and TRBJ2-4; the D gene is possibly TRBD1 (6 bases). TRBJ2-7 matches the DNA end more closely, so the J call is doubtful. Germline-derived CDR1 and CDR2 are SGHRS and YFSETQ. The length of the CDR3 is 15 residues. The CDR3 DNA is TGCGCCAGCAGCGTATCAGGGGCTGGCTCCCACGAGCAGTACTTC. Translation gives CASSVSGAGSHEQYF.

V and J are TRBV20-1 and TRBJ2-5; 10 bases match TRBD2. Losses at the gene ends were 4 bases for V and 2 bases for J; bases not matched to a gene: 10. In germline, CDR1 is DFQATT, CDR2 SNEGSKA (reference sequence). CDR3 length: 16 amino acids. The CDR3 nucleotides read TGCAGTGCTAACCCCCGGCTAGCGGGGGAACAAGAGACCCAGTACTTC. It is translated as CSANPRLAGEQETQYF.

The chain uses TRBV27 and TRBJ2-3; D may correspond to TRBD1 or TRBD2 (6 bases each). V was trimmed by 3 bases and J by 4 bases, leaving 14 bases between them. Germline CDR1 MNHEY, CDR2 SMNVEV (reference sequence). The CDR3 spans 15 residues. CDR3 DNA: TGTGCCAGCAGTTTTGGGGGGCGCTGGGCAGATACGCAGTATTTT. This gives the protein CASSFGGRWADTQYF.

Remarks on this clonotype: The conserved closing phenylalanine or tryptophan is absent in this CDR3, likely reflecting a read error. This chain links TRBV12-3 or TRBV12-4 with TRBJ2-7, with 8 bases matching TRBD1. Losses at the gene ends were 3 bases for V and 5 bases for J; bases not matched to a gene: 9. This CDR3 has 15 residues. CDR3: CASSFPDRGKDEQYS. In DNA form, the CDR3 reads TGTGCCAGCAGTTTCCCAGACAGGGGAAAAGACGAGCAGTACTCC.

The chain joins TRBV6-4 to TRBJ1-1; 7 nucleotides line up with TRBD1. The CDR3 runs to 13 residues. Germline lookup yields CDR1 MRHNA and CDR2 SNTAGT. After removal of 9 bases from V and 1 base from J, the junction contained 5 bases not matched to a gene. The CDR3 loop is CASRGQPNTEAFF. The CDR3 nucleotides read TGTGCCAGTAGGGGACAGCCGAACACTGAAGCTTTCTTT.

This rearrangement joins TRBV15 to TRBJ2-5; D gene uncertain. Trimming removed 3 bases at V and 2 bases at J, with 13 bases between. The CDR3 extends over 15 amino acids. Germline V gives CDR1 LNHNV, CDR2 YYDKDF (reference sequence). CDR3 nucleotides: TGTGCCACCAGCAGGGTCCCAGGCAGTCAAGAGACCCAGTACTTC. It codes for CATSRVPGSQETQYF.

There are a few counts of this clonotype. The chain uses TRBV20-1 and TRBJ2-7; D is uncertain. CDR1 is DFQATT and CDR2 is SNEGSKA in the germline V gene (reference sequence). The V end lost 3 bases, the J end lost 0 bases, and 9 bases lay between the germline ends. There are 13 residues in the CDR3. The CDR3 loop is CSASGFSSYEQYF. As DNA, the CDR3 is TGCAGTGCTAGCGGCTTTAGCTCCTACGAGCAGTACTTC.

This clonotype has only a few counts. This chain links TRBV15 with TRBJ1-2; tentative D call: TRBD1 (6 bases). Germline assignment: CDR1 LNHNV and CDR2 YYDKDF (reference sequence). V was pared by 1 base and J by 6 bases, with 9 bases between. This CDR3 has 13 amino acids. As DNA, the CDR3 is TGTGCCACCAGCAGAGCTCGGACAGATGGCTACACCTTC. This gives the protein CATSRARTDGYTF.

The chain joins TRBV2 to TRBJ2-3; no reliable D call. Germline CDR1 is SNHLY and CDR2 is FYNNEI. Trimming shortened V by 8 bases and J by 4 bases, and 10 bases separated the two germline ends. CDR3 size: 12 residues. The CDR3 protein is CASPMGSDTQYF. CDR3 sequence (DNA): TGTGCCAGCCCGATGGGGTCAGATACGCAGTATTTT.

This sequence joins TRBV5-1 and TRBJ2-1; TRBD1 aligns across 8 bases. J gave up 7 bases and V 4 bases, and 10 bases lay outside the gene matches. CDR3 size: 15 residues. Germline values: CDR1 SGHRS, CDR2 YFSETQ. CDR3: CASSAGTGGENEQFF. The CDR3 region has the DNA TGCGCCAGCAGCGCTGGGACAGGAGGGGAGAATGAGCAGTTCTTC.

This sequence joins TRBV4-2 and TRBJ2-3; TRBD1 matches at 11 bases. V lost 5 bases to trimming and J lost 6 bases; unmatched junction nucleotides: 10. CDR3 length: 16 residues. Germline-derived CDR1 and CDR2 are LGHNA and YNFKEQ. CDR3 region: CASSVHRDRGFDTQYF. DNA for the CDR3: TGTGCCAGCAGCGTACACCGGGACAGGGGGTTTGATACGCAGTATTTT.

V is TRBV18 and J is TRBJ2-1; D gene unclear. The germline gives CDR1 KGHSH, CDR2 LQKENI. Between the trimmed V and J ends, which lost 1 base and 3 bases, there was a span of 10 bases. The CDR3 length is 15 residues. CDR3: CASSPRATYYNEQFF. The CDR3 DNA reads TGTGCCAGCTCACCACGCGCTACCTACTACAATGAGCAGTTCTTC.

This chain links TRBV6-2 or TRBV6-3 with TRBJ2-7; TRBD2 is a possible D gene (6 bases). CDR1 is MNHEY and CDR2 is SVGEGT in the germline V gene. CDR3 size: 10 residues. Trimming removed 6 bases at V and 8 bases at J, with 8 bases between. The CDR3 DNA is TGTGCCAGCAGCGCGGGACAGCAGTACTTC. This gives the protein CASSAGQQYF.

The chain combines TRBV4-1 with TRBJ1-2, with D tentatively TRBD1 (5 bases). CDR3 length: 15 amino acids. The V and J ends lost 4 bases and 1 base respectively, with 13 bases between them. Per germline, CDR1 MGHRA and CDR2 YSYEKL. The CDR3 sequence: CASSPRVSGNYGYTF. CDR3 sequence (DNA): TGCGCCAGCAGCCCCAGGGTGTCGGGTAACTATGGCTACACCTTC.

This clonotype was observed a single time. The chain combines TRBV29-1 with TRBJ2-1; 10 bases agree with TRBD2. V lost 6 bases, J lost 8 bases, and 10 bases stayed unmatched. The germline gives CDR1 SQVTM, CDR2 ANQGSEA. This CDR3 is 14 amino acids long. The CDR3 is CSVDPSGSRDEQFF. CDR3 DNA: TGCAGCGTAGATCCTAGCGGGAGTAGGGATGAGCAGTTCTTC.

CDR3 loop: CASSDRGRGNQPQHF. CDR3 bases: TGTGCCAGCAGTGACAGGGGGCGAGGCAATCAGCCCCAGCATTTT. V usage is TRBV6-6 and J usage is TRBJ1-5; 10 bases match TRBD1. Trimming cost V 5 bases and J 2 bases; bases outside gene matches: 3. This CDR3 comprises 15 residues. Germline assignment: CDR1 MNHNY and CDR2 SVGAGI (reference sequence).

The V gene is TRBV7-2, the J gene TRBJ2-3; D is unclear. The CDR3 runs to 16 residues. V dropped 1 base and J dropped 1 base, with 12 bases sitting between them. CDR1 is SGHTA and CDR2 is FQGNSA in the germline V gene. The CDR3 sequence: CASSLVSGSRTDTQYF. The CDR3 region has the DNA TGTGCCAGCAGCTTAGTTTCGGGCAGTCGCACAGATACGCAGTATTTT.

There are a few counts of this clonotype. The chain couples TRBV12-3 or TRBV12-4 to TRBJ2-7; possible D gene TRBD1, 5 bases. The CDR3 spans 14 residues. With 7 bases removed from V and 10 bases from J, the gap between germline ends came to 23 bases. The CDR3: CASTLGLSRTFQYF. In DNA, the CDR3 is TGTGCCAGCACCTTGGGGCTGTCCCGAACATTTCAGTACTTC.

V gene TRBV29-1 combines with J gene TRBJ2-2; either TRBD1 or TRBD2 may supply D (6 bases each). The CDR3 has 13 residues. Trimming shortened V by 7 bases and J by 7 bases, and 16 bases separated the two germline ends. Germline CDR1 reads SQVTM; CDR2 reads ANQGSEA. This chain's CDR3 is CSAQGGRVGELFF. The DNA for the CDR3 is TGCAGCGCACAGGGAGGTAGAGTCGGGGAGCTGTTTTTT.

The CDR3 region is CASSLWDPWNEQYF. The DNA for the CDR3 is TGTGCCAGCAGCTTATGGGACCCCTGGAATGAGCAGTACTTC. The chain combines TRBV7-2 with TRBJ2-5; D assignment may be TRBD1 or TRBD2 (5 bases each). This CDR3 has 14 residues. Deletions cut 2 bases from V and 11 bases from J, with 18 bases between. The germline V gene has CDR1 SGHTA and CDR2 FQGNSA.